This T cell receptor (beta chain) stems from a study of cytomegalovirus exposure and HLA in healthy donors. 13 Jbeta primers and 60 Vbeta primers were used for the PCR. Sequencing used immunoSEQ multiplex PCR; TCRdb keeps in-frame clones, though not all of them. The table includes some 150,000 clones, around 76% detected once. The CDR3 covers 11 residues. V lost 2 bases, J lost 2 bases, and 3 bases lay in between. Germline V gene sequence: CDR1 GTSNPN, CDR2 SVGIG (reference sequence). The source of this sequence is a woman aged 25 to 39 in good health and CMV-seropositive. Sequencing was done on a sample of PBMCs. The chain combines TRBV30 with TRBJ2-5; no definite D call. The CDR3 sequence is CAWSQQETQYF. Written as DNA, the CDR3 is TGTGCCTGGAGTCAACAAGAGACCCAGTACTTC.